Listed here are 4 T cell receptor beta chains from one sample, sequenced in a study of cytomegalovirus exposure and HLA in healthy donors. The PCR was carried out with 60 Vbeta primers and 13 Jbeta primers. The assay was immunoSEQ multiplex PCR, and TCRdb's table has in-frame clones only and misses some. The table records 100,000 to 150,000 clones, 74% of them present only once. Sequences were obtained from PBMCs. The receptor set was obtained from a man aged 35 to 55 in good health and CMV-seropositive.

The rearrangement uses TRBV6-5 and TRBJ2-5; no clear D. Germline V CDR1 and CDR2: MNHEY, SVGAGI. Trimming took 8 bases from V and 0 from J, leaving 7 bases between them. The CDR3 has 12 residues. The CDR3 is CASGLYQETQYF. CDR3 bases: TGTGCCAGCGGCTTGTACCAAGAGACCCAGTACTTC.

The rearrangement joins TRBV27 to TRBJ2-1, with 12 bases that match TRBD2. The CDR3 is 15 residues long. Germline V gene lookup returns CDR1 MNHEY and CDR2 SMNVEV (reference sequence). The J segment lost 8 bases and the V segment lost 5 bases, leaving 7 bases of the junction unmatched. CDR3 sequence: CASSHSSGRADEQFF. Here the CDR3 DNA reads TGTGCCAGCAGTCACTCTAGCGGGAGGGCCGATGAGCAGTTCTTC.

The chain carries TRBV28 and TRBJ2-1, with D perhaps matching TRBD2 (6 bases). The CDR3 has 17 amino acids. Germline V gene lookup returns CDR1 MDHEN and CDR2 SYDVKM. Trimming cost V 5 bases and J 1 base, with 18 bases left between them. CDR3 in DNA: TGTGCCAGCAGTCCGGTAGCGGAAGTGGGATCCTACAATGAGCAGTTCTTC. It codes for CASSPVAEVGSYNEQFF.

J is TRBJ1-5 and V is TRBV6-1, with no clear D. This CDR3 has 13 amino acids. Trimming took off 1 base at V and 4 bases at J, with 5 bases between the two ends. The germline CDR1 and CDR2 sequences are MNHNS and SASEGT. The CDR3 region is CASSEVGNQPQHF. For the CDR3, the DNA is TGTGCCAGCAGTGAAGTCGGGAATCAGCCCCAGCATTTT.